Following are 19 T cell receptor beta chains from one sample sequenced in a study of blood T cell repertoires in COVID-19. TCRdb keeps only in-frame clones here, not all; method: immunoSEQ multiplex PCR. This sample yields about 190,000 clones, of which approximately 84% are seen a single time; roughly 3% belongs to the top ten. The specimen was PBMCs or T cells enriched from blood (not recorded which). The receptors shown here come from a woman in her 30s who had recovered from COVID-19.

This chain uses TRBV28 with TRBJ2-1; D might be TRBD1 (6 bases). V was pared by 2 bases and J by 6 bases, with 11 bases between. The CDR3 is 14 amino acids. Germline V lookup: CDR1 MDHEN, CDR2 SYDVKM. CDR3 loop: CASSLVGTSNEQFF. The CDR3 nucleotides read TGTGCCAGCAGTTTAGTTGGGACAAGCAATGAGCAGTTCTTC.

The rearrangement links TRBV10-3 to TRBJ2-3; 10 bases line up with TRBD2. Germline V CDR1 and CDR2: ENHRY, SYGVKD. V lost 7 bases and J lost 4; bases outside the gene matches: 8. The CDR3 is 15 residues long. CDR3 nucleotide sequence: TGTGCCATCACTCCCGGACTAGCGGCCCCAGATACGCAGTATTTT. Translation: CAITPGLAAPDTQYF.

This chain uses TRBV5-1 with TRBJ1-5, with no clear D. The CDR3 sequence is 15 residues long. Germline V lookup: CDR1 SGHRS, CDR2 YFSETQ. Trimming removed 0 bases at V and 0 bases at J, with 7 bases between. CDR3 coding DNA: TGCGCCAGCAGCTTGGACGGGTATAGCAATCAGCCCCAGCATTTT. Translation gives CASSLDGYSNQPQHF.

This clone was observed once. The chain carries TRBV7-6 and TRBJ2-3; D is possibly TRBD2 (5 bases). Germline CDR1 SGHVS, CDR2 FNYEAQ. The CDR3 has 12 residues. With 3 bases removed from V and 5 bases from J, the gap between germline ends came to 6 bases. CDR3 sequence reads: CASSFEGDTQYF. CDR3 bases: TGTGCCAGCAGCTTTGAGGGAGATACGCAGTATTTT.

This chain uses TRBV2 with TRBJ1-2, with 8 bases matching TRBD1. The V gene end was trimmed by 8 bases and the J gene end by 3 bases; junction bases not matched to a gene: 8. This CDR3 has 14 amino acids. Germline V gene data show CDR1 as SNHLY and CDR2 as FYNNEI. The CDR3: CASHPGQGYYGYTF. The CDR3 DNA reads TGTGCCAGCCATCCTGGACAGGGTTACTATGGCTACACCTTC.

This clone was observed once. The gene calls are TRBV28 and TRBJ1-2, with 8 bases aligning to TRBD1. The junction had 16 bases not matched to a gene; V was cut back by 9 bases and J by 7 bases. The germline gives CDR1 MDHEN, CDR2 SYDVKM. CDR3 length equals 15 residues. As DNA, the CDR3 is TGTGCCAGTATGACGTCTCAGGGGGCGTTAAGTGGCTACACCTTC. Amino acid sequence: CASMTSQGALSGYTF.

CDR3 loop: CALWTATPTYEQYF. DNA for the CDR3: TGTGCCCTATGGACAGCAACCCCTACCTACGAGCAGTACTTC. The gene calls are TRBV30 and TRBJ2-7; tentatively, D is TRBD1 (6 bases). V was clipped by 8 bases and J by 2 bases, with 19 bases between them. The CDR3 runs to 14 residues. Germline V gene sequence: CDR1 GTSNPN, CDR2 SVGIG (reference sequence).

The chain combines TRBV7-3 with TRBJ1-4, with 8 bases that match TRBD1. The CDR3 is 15 residues long. CDR1 SGHTA and CDR2 FQGTGA come from the germline V gene. J was trimmed by 7 bases and V by 2 bases; bases with no gene match: 6. The CDR3 DNA is TGTGCCAGCAGCTTAGCAGGGGGCAGATTTGAAAAACTGTTTTTT. Encoded protein: CASSLAGGRFEKLFF.

In DNA, the CDR3 is TGTGCCAGTACCCCCGCAGGGGGCTATGGCTACACCTTC. This translates into CASTPAGGYGYTF. The chain combines TRBV19 with TRBJ1-2, with TRBD1 matching over 7 bases. The junction had 6 bases not matched to a gene; V was cut back by 7 bases and J by 4 bases. The CDR3 runs 13 residues. Germline CDR1 LNHDA, CDR2 SQIVND (reference sequence).

The chain has TRBV6-2 or TRBV6-3 and TRBJ2-7, with D perhaps matching TRBD2 (6 bases). The V end lost 2 bases, the J end lost 1 base, and 12 bases lay between the germline ends. This CDR3 contains 15 residues. Germline CDR1 MNHEY, CDR2 SVGEGT. DNA of the CDR3: TGTGCCAGCAGTTACGGTTCCGGGGGTTCCTACGAGCAGTACGTC. It encodes CASSYGSGGSYEQYV.

This rearrangement joins TRBV7-9 to TRBJ1-6; perhaps TRBD1 as D (6 bases). Trimming pared 5 bases from V and 9 bases from J, leaving 17 bases between. The CDR3 runs 15 residues. CDR1 and CDR2 from the germline V gene are SEHNR and FQNEAQ (reference sequence). The CDR3 loop is CASSPGAGAASPLHF. CDR3 in DNA: TGTGCCAGCAGCCCAGGTGCGGGGGCTGCTTCACCCCTCCACTTT.

The V and J genes are TRBV9 and TRBJ1-1; D is possibly TRBD1 (6 bases). The germline V gene encodes CDR1 SGDLS and CDR2 YYNGEE. This CDR3 region has 17 residues. The V end lost 3 bases, the J end lost 1 base, and 19 bases lay between the germline ends. The CDR3 coding sequence is TGTGCCAGCAGCGCCTCACAGGGTATGAAGTCGAACACTGAAGCTTTCTTT. Its protein product is CASSASQGMKSNTEAFF.

This clone was recorded a few times. J is TRBJ2-7 and V is TRBV19; 9 bases align to TRBD1. Unmatched junction bases numbered 9, after V lost 6 bases and J lost 6 bases. Germline lookup yields CDR1 LNHDA and CDR2 SQIVND (reference sequence). This CDR3 has 14 amino acids. Here the CDR3 reads CASRRKQGAVEQYF. In DNA, the CDR3 is TGTGCCAGTAGGAGAAAACAGGGGGCGGTCGAGCAGTACTTC. Together with reference TRBV19 and TRBJ2-7, the CDR3 gives the full variable domain: DGGITQSPKYLFRKEGQNVTLSCEQNLNHDAMYWYRQDPGQGLRLIYYSQIVNDFQKGDIAEGYSVSREKKESFPLTVTSAQKNPTAFYLCASRRKQGAVEQYFGPGTRLTVT.

This clone appeared a single time. The genes are TRBV15 and TRBJ2-2; D uncertain. Per the germline V gene, CDR1 is LNHNV and CDR2 is YYDKDF (reference sequence). The CDR3 totals 16 residues. Trimming stripped 0 bases from V and 2 bases from J, with 10 bases between. The CDR3 DNA follows: TGTGCCACCAGCAGAGATCCAGATTTAAACACCGGGGAGCTGTTTTTT. It translates to CATSRDPDLNTGELFF.

The chain recombines TRBV11-3 with TRBJ2-3; maybe TRBD2 (5 bases). The CDR3 consists of 15 residues. Germline assignment: CDR1 SGHNT and CDR2 YENEEA. V lost 5 bases and J lost 3, with 15 bases in between. As DNA, the CDR3 is TGTGCCAGCAGCGGCCCTAGCCCTTCGACAGATACGCAGTATTTT. Translating it yields CASSGPSPSTDTQYF.

The chain is built from TRBV2 and TRBJ1-3; D ambiguous. From germline, CDR1 is SNHLY and CDR2 FYNNEI. CDR3 length: 13 amino acids. The V end was cut by 8 bases, the J end by 0 bases, with 8 bases between. The CDR3 DNA sequence: TGTGCCAGCGCGGGTTCCTCTGGAAACACCATATATTTT. This sequence encodes CASAGSSGNTIYF.

V usage is TRBV7-2 and J usage is TRBJ1-1; D uncertain. Germline CDR1 is SGHTA and CDR2 is FQGNSA. Trimming shortened V by 5 bases and J by 6 bases, and 16 bases separated the two germline ends. This CDR3 contains 14 residues. CDR3 loop: CASSIPGIWAEAFF. CDR3 DNA: TGTGCCAGCAGCATCCCGGGGATATGGGCTGAAGCTTTCTTT.

The chain carries TRBV24-1 and TRBJ1-4; weak D call: TRBD1 (6 bases). This CDR3 region has 16 residues. Per germline, CDR1 KGHDR and CDR2 SFDVKD. Trimming shortened V by 4 bases and J by 5 bases, and 16 bases separated the two germline ends. For the CDR3, the DNA is TGTGCCACCAGTGACCTTCACAGGGAAATAAATGAAAAACTGTTTTTT. It codes for CATSDLHREINEKLFF.

This chain joins TRBV5-1 and TRBJ2-7; D might be TRBD2 (5 bases). Germline CDR1 is SGHRS and CDR2 is YFSETQ. Trimming stripped 3 bases from V and 0 bases from J, with 10 bases between. This CDR3 spans 14 amino acids. The CDR3 DNA reads TGCGCCAGCAGCTCCGGACTGAGCTCCTACGAGCAGTACGTC. Its translation is CASSSGLSSYEQYV.